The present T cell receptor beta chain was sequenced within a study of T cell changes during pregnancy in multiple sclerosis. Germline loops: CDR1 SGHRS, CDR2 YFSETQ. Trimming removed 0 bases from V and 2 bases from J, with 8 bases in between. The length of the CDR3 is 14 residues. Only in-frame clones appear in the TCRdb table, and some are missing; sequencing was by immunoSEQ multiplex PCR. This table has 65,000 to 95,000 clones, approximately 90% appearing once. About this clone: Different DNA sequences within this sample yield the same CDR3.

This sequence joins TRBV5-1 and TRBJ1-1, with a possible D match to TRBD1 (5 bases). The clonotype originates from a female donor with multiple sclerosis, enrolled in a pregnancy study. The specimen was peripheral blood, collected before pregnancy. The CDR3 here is CASSLGQPNTEAFF. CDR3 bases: TGCGCCAGCAGCTTGGGACAGCCTAACACTGAAGCTTTCTTT.